This section outlines one T cell receptor (beta chain) sequence together with its context. The clone's antigen remains unknown. Base qualities are not provided; no much larger clone lies one nucleotide away. The sample originates from a study of lymphopenia after photon versus proton radiotherapy (dated by TCRdb to between 2017 and 2020). Regarding the complete study: In patients with gastrointestinal tumors who developed high-grade lymphopenia, the study compared the immunological effects of photon radiation therapy with those of proton radiation therapy. The cohort comprised some 20 patients with gastrointestinal tumors who received either photon or proton therapy and then developed lymphopenia. The study was designed to characterize how the impact on the immune system differs between the two radiation modalities.

Trimming removed 3 bases from V and 6 bases from J; the gene matches leave 6 bases unexplained. The CDR3 holds 17 amino acids from the cysteine to the phenylalanine. The retained sequence is limited to the CDR3, 51 bases, with the frame set at the first base. Looking up the germline V gene yields CDR1 SGHAT and CDR2 FQNNGV. The investigation overall reported the following: Across the cohort, a larger post-nadir drop in TCR diversity was inversely correlated with overall survival time among patients who died. The survival association was assessed only in patients who died, and the authors presented better survival with proton therapy as a possibility rather than a demonstrated result. During treatment, patients who received proton therapy stayed relatively stable, whereas patients who received photon therapy lost naive T cells and TCR diversity and gained effector/memory populations. After the lymphocyte count nadir, repertoires from photon-treated patients showed oligoclonal expansion, particularly of CD8+ Temra cells, and this expansion drove the decline in diversity.

Library method: the immunoSEQ multiplex PCR assay. T cell repertoires were profiled with deep sequencing of rearranged TCR beta loci together with multiparametric flow cytometry. The clones in this table, taken by TCRdb from immuneACCESS, are in-frame only. Not every clone is retained; where verified, under half of the shortfall comes from an unresolved V gene, and the cause of the rest is unknown. This sample holds approximately 40,000 clones; 85% to 90% were observed only once. The top ten hold 10% of the sample. The TCR originated in a woman in her sixties or seventies with pancreatic cancer. Some clones in this sample may be carry-over from other donors' samples. The V and J segments used are TRBV11-2 and TRBJ2-2; 14 middle bases align to TRBD2. The source material was peripheral blood, sampled from a patient treated with proton-based radiotherapy. CDR3 region: CASSLIPGLAGAGELFF. The sequenced DNA: TGTGCCAGCAGCTTGATTCCGGGACTAGCGGGAGCCGGGGAGCTGTTTTTT.